This TCR beta chain was sequenced in a study of blood T cell repertoires in COVID-19. Study-wide background: Material from acute and convalescent COVID-19 was sourced from the United States, Italy and Spain. PBMCs, B-cell-depleted T cells, or T cells provided the cDNA or gDNA that made up the material.

The authors' processing: Reference gene primers were amplified, and this amplification served to estimate nucleated cell counts. TCRdb's table, derived via immunoSEQ multiplex PCR, lists solely in-frame clones and lacks some. The V and J calls and clone size come from that table; D and trimming were worked out from the DNA. The table has about 15,000 clones, approximately 85% seen once. Trimming cost V 7 bases and J 0 bases, with 10 bases left between them. The germline V gene has CDR1 MNHEY and CDR2 SMNVEV (reference sequence). CDR3 length: 14 residues. The sample was peripheral blood. The chain employs TRBV27 and TRBJ2-1; D ambiguous. This receptor was identified in a man between 65 and 79 years old in a cohort sampled during active COVID-19. The CDR3 spells CASMRIRSYNEQFF. The CDR3 DNA sequence: TGTGCCAGCATGAGGATACGCTCCTACAATGAGCAGTTCTTC.